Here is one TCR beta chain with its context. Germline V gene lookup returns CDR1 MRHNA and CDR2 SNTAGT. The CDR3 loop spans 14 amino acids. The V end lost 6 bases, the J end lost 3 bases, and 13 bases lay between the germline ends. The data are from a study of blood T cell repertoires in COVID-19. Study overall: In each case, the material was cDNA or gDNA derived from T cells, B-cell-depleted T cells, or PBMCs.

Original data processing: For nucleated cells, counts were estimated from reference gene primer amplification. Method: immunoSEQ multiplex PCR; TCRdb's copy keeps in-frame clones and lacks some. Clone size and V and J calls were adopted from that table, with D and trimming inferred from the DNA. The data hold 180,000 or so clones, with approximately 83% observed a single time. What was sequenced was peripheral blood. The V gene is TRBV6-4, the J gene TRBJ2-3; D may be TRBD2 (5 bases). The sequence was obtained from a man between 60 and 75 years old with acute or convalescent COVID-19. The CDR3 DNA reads TGTGCCAGCAGACTCGGAGGTAGTACAGATACGCAGTATTTT. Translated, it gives CASRLGGSTDTQYF.